The clone carrying this TCR beta chain was counted a few times. The entry originates in a study of shared clonotypes between healthy human individuals. Per sorted-subset replicate PCR, input was around 200 ng DNA, representing around 28,000 T cell genomes. Sequencing used immunoSEQ multiplex PCR; TCRdb keeps in-frame clones, though not all of them. The sample contains around 1,100,000 clones, about 72% of which appear only once. The ends lost 7 bases at V and 0 bases at J; junction bases unmatched: 11. Germline-derived CDR1 and CDR2 are SGHRS and YFSETQ. CDR3 length: 16 amino acids. The sequence was obtained from a man in his late teens or twenties in good health. Some clones in this sample may be carry-over from other donors' samples. The rearrangement links TRBV5-1 to TRBJ2-7, with TRBD1 matching over 9 bases. Sample: memory CD4+ T cells from PBMCs. Subset described: CD45RA-negative fraction. CDR3 protein: CASVPALGQGSYEQYF. Here the CDR3 DNA reads TGCGCCAGCGTACCCGCCTTGGGACAGGGCTCCTACGAGCAGTACTTC.